In its sample, the clone carrying this T cell receptor beta chain was seen a few times. After removal of 5 bases from V and 2 bases from J, the junction contained 6 bases not matched to a gene. This CDR3 comprises 16 residues. The germline V gene encodes CDR1 SEHNR and CDR2 FQNEAQ (reference sequence). Per the study methods: Amplification from reference gene primers served as the basis for estimated nucleated cell counts. Assay: immunoSEQ multiplex PCR; the TCRdb copy retains only in-frame clones and omits some. V, J and clone size were drawn from that table, and D and trimming were deduced from the DNA. The sample records some 130,000 clones, 85% being singletons. The data derive from a study of blood T cell repertoires in COVID-19. Across the whole study: Donors in the United States, Italy and Spain gave samples during acute or convalescent COVID-19. PBMCs, B-cell-depleted T cells, or T cells provided the cDNA or gDNA that made up the material.

This chain links TRBV7-9 with TRBJ2-5; TRBD2 agrees at 12 bases. Sequencing was performed on peripheral blood. The sequence came from a man older than 75 with acute or convalescent COVID-19. CDR3 coding DNA: TGTGCCAGCAGCCGCACTAGCGGGGGGTTTCAAGAGACCCAGTACTTC. Protein: CASSRTSGGFQETQYF.